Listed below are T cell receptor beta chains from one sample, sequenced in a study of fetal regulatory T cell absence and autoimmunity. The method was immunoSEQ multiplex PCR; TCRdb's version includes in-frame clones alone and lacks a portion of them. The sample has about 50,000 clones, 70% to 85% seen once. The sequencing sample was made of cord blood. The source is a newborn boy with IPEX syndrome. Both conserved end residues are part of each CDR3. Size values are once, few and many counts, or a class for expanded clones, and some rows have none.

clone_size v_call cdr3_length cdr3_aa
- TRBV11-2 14 CASRRGTGANVLTF
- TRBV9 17 CASSVALAGGPGNEQFF
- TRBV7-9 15 CASSLAVRVPDTQYF
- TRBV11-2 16 CASSLDHQTRAHEQYF
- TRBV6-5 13 CASSPTRYTEAFF
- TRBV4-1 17 CASSQVGGRGAKNIQYF
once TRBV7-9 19 CASSLMDGLAGEAKNIQYF
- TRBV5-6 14 CASSLEGGGTEAFF
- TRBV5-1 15 CASSWETSGQETQYF
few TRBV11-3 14 CASSLRTGVSPLHF